This T cell receptor beta chain originates from a study of blood T cell repertoires in COVID-19. On the study more broadly: COVID-19 samples from acute and convalescent phases originated in the United States, Italy and Spain. T cells, B-cell-depleted T cells, or PBMCs supplied cDNA or gDNA.

In the original analysis: Amplification with reference gene primers provided the estimates of nucleated cell counts. The method was immunoSEQ multiplex PCR; TCRdb's version includes in-frame clones alone and lacks a portion of them. V and J calls and clone size come straight from that table; D and trimming were deduced from the DNA. The table shows around 200,000 clones, with about 90% occurring only once. Trimming left V 2 bases short and J 8 bases short, with 12 bases between. The germline CDR1 and CDR2 sequences are KGHDR and SFDVKD. This CDR3 is 14 amino acids long. The chain combines TRBV24-1 with TRBJ2-1; a possible D gene is TRBD1 (5 bases). Material: peripheral blood. The TCR was taken from a man aged 35-49 years with active or convalescent COVID-19. Here the CDR3 reads CATSDSSDRDEQFF. DNA of the CDR3: TGTGCCACCAGTGATTCCAGCGACAGAGATGAGCAGTTCTTC.